This T cell receptor beta chain was identified in a study of blood T cell repertoires in COVID-19. Study-wide context: Acute and convalescent COVID-19 specimens originated in the United States, Italy and Spain. The analysed material was cDNA or gDNA that came from T cells, B-cell-depleted T cells, or PBMCs.

The CDR3 is made up of 14 amino acids. The ends were cut back, 7 bases at V and 4 bases at J, with 16 bases in the middle. CDR1 WSHSY and CDR2 SAAADI come from the germline V gene. How the authors handled the data: Reference gene primers were amplified, and this amplification served to estimate nucleated cell counts. Method: immunoSEQ multiplex PCR; TCRdb's copy keeps in-frame clones and lacks some. V, J and clone size reflect that table, while D and trimming were determined from the DNA. Counted here are a few hundred thousand clones, 70% to 90% occurring once; the ten biggest clones make up about 3%.

Sequencing used peripheral blood. The chain recombines TRBV10-2 with TRBJ1-2; a possible D gene is TRBD1 (6 bases). The TCR originated in a woman in her 30s with active or convalescent COVID-19. In DNA, the CDR3 is TGCGCCAGCACCCCTGGCAGGGGAGTCTATGGCTACACCTTC. Amino acids: CASTPGRGVYGYTF.